This TCR beta chain was obtained from a study of shared clonotypes between healthy human individuals. V was clipped by 5 bases and J by 3 bases, with 14 bases between them. There are 14 residues in the CDR3. Germline V gives CDR1 MDHEN, CDR2 SYDVKM. Clones were read by immunoSEQ multiplex PCR, and TCRdb kept only the in-frame ones, dropping some. Here the sample spans millions of clones, more than 80% being singletons. The chain links TRBV28 to TRBJ2-7; D is unresolved. The sequence derives from a man between 18 and 35 years old in good health. Some clones in this sample may be carry-over from other donors' samples. Sequencing was performed on naive CD4+ T cells from PBMCs. The subset: CD45RA+ positively selected. CDR3 sequence: CASSPPGPGYEQYF. CDR3 coding DNA: TGTGCCAGCAGTCCCCCCGGACCAGGCTACGAGCAGTACTTC.